Included here is one TCR beta chain sequence, with context. This sample was included in a study of blood T cell repertoires in COVID-19. Turning to the study itself: Italy, Spain and the United States were the sources of the convalescent and acute COVID-19 samples. PBMCs, B-cell-depleted T cells, or T cells provided the cDNA or gDNA that made up the material.

Sequenced by immunoSEQ multiplex PCR; TCRdb stores in-frame clones only, minus some. Of approximately 330,000 clones detected, approximately 88% appear once; the ten largest clones hold 9.9%. Those enrolled in Seattle joined during active infection and were followed longitudinally afterward. The CDR3 consists of 16 residues. Germline V CDR1 and CDR2: LGHNA, YNFKEQ. V lost 1 base, J lost 9 bases, and 8 bases stayed unmatched. V usage is TRBV4-2 and J usage is TRBJ2-1; 11 nucleotides agree with TRBD2. This sequence originates from a man aged 30 to 39 with COVID-19, enrolled during active disease. Sequenced: peripheral blood. This chain's CDR3 is CASSQGGSGGAAEQFF. CDR3 bases: TGTGCCAGCAGCCAAGGGGGTAGCGGGGGGGCCGCTGAGCAGTTCTTC.